Each of the 14 T cell receptor beta chains below was sequenced from the same sample in a study of blood T cell repertoires in COVID-19. Clones were sequenced by immunoSEQ multiplex PCR, and TCRdb holds only the in-frame ones, with some missing. The sample yields 200,000 to 250,000 clones, about 80% seen once. Specimen: PBMCs or T cells enriched from blood (not recorded which). These receptors all come from a man in his fifties or sixties who had recovered from COVID-19.

This clone was seen just once. The rearrangement joins TRBV18 to TRBJ2-1; 7 nucleotides agree with TRBD2. V dropped 4 bases and J dropped 1; count of bases not matched to a gene: 4. This CDR3 has 15 residues. The germline V gene has CDR1 KGHSH and CDR2 LQKENI. CDR3 DNA sequence: TGTGCCAGCTCACGTCTAGCGGAATCCTACAATGAGCAGTTCTTC. This encodes CASSRLAESYNEQFF.

The chain links TRBV7-8 to TRBJ2-5, with TRBD1 matching 11 bases. Per the germline V gene, CDR1 is SGHVS and CDR2 is FQNEAQ. The CDR3 is made up of 20 amino acids. V was pared by 1 base and J by 2 bases, with 15 bases of the junction left unmatched. DNA for the CDR3: TGTGCCAGCAGCTTAGTGGGCGGACAGGGGGCCACTGGGCATCAAGAGACCCAGTACTTC. This translates into CASSLVGGQGATGHQETQYF.

The chain is built from TRBV24-1 and TRBJ1-1, with D perhaps matching TRBD1 (6 bases). V lost 6 bases and J lost 3, with 16 bases in between. The CDR3 is made up of 15 amino acids. Germline V CDR1 and CDR2: KGHDR, SFDVKD. In nucleotides, the CDR3 is TGTGCCACCAGTCCAGGGAGGGGGTTGGACACTGAAGCTTTCTTT. It encodes CATSPGRGLDTEAFF.

The chain joins TRBV4-3 to TRBJ1-1; tentatively, D is TRBD1 (6 bases). V was clipped by 0 bases and J by 5 bases, with 13 bases between them. Germline assignment: CDR1 LGHNA and CDR2 YSLEER. The CDR3 loop spans 15 amino acids. The CDR3 DNA reads TGCGCCAGCAGCCAAGAGACGACCACAGGGACTGAAGCTTTCTTT. Translation gives CASSQETTTGTEAFF.

The genes are TRBV18 and TRBJ1-6; 8 bases fit TRBD1. CDR3 length: 14 amino acids. The germline gives CDR1 KGHSH, CDR2 LQKENI. Unmatched junction bases numbered 6, after V lost 4 bases and J lost 10 bases. CDR3 sequence (DNA): TGTGCCAGCTCACGCGGACAGGGCAACTCACCCCTCCACTTT. It translates to CASSRGQGNSPLHF.

The rearrangement links TRBV18 to TRBJ2-7; TRBD1 matches at 10 bases. V was clipped by 1 base and J by 5 bases; unmatched bases: 5. Looked up from germline, CDR1 is KGHSH and CDR2 is LQKENI. The CDR3 is 15 residues long. CDR3 region: CASSPRQGALNEQYF. CDR3 nucleotide sequence: TGTGCCAGCTCACCACGACAGGGGGCGCTTAACGAGCAGTACTTC.

The chain combines TRBV5-6 with TRBJ1-1; D not certain. The germline V gene encodes CDR1 SGHDT and CDR2 YYEEEE. V was trimmed by 0 bases and J by 5 bases, leaving 8 bases between them. The CDR3 is 13 residues long. The CDR3 region is CASSLGRATEAFF. For the CDR3, the DNA is TGTGCCAGCAGCTTGGGGAGGGCAACTGAAGCTTTCTTT.

The gene calls are TRBV4-2 and TRBJ1-4; 9 bases align to TRBD1. The J segment lost 6 bases and the V segment lost 5 bases, leaving 7 bases of the junction unmatched. The CDR3 sequence is 15 residues long. CDR1 is LGHNA, CDR2 YNFKEQ, per germline. CDR3 region: CASSTRTGDDEKLFF. CDR3 in DNA: TGTGCCAGCAGCACCCGGACAGGGGATGATGAAAAACTGTTTTTT.

This chain uses TRBV9 with TRBJ1-4, with D unresolved. Germline CDR1 reads SGDLS; CDR2 reads YYNGEE. Deletions cut 0 bases from V and 8 bases from J, with 8 bases between. CDR3 length: 13 residues. Written as DNA, the CDR3 is TGTGCCAGCAGCGTAGATCAACGGGAAAAACTGTTTTTT. Its protein is CASSVDQREKLFF.

This rearrangement joins TRBV5-4 to TRBJ2-3, with 9 bases fitting TRBD1. This CDR3 is built from 17 residues. From germline, CDR1 is SGHNT and CDR2 YYREEE (reference sequence). V shed 1 base and J 2 bases; nucleotides not matched to a gene: 8. CDR3 region: CASSLRIGTGTTDTQYF. The CDR3 nucleotides are TGTGCCAGCAGCTTGCGAATAGGGACAGGGACCACAGATACGCAGTATTTT. Full variable domain (outside the CDR3, taken from reference TRBV5-4 and TRBJ2-3): ETGVTQSPTHLIKTRGQQVTLRCSSQSGHNTVSWYQQALGQGPQFIFQYYREEENGRGNFPPRFSGLQFPNYSSELNVNALELDDSALYLCASSLRIGTGTTDTQYFGPGTRLTVL.

The chain couples TRBV9 to TRBJ1-3; 9 nucleotides align to TRBD1. The V gene end was trimmed by 5 bases and the J gene end by 4 bases; junction bases not matched to a gene: 7. The CDR3 is made up of 15 amino acids. Germline values: CDR1 SGDLS, CDR2 YYNGEE. Written as DNA, the CDR3 is TGTGCCAGCAGTATAACAGGGGGCGCGGGAAACACCATATATTTT. Translation gives CASSITGGAGNTIYF.

Only one count was recorded for this clone. The chain combines TRBV11-2 with TRBJ1-1, with a tentative D call TRBD1 (5 bases). V gave up 5 bases and J gave up 1 base, with 8 bases separating them. This CDR3 comprises 13 residues. Germline CDR1 is SGHAT and CDR2 is FQNNGV. CDR3 coding DNA: TGTGCCAGCAGCCCCGGGGGGAACACTGAAGCTTTCTTT. This sequence encodes CASSPGGNTEAFF.

The V and J genes are TRBV5-4 and TRBJ1-1, with D tentatively TRBD1 (6 bases). The V end lost 9 bases, the J end lost 7 bases, and 19 bases lay between the germline ends. CDR1 is SGHNT, CDR2 YYREEE, per germline (reference sequence). This CDR3 has 13 amino acids. CDR3 in amino acids: CATKPQQGIEAFF. The CDR3 DNA is TGTGCCACCAAGCCCCAACAGGGTATTGAAGCTTTCTTT. Looking up the rest from reference TRBV5-4 and TRBJ1-1 gives the full variable domain: ETGVTQSPTHLIKTRGQQVTLRCSSQSGHNTVSWYQQALGQGPQFIFQYYREEENGRGNFPPRFSGLQFPNYSSELNVNALELDDSALYLCATKPQQGIEAFFGQGTRLTVV.

The chain joins TRBV7-6 to TRBJ1-4, with D tentatively TRBD1 (6 bases). Per germline, CDR1 SGHVS and CDR2 FNYEAQ. CDR3 size: 15 residues. Trimming removed 5 bases from V and 4 bases from J, with 14 bases in between. The CDR3 is CASSLGGAVNEKLFF. Here the CDR3 DNA reads TGTGCCAGCAGCCTGGGGGGGGCTGTTAATGAAAAACTGTTTTTT.